This T cell receptor beta chain is from a study of T cells in Graves' hyperthyroidism and ophthalmopathy. This clonotype was seen ten or more times. It was RNA transcripts that yielded the amplified TCR beta CDR3 regions. HTBI primers drove first-round RT-PCR of the TCR CDR3. One entry per CDR3 protein results from TCRdb running MiXCR on the multiplex PCR reads. The data show around 690,000 distinct CDR3 sequences, roughly 17% seen once. Germline V gene sequence: CDR1 MNHEY, CDR2 SMNVEV (reference sequence). V dropped 3 bases and J dropped 4 bases, with 8 bases sitting between them. This CDR3 has 13 residues. It was uncontrolled infection, other autoimmune disease, pregnancy or lactation that excluded patients.

This receptor was identified in a man in his fifties with Graves' hyperthyroidism. The chain is built from TRBV27 and TRBJ2-3, with a weak D call TRBD1 (5 bases). The source material was blood. CDR3 bases: TGTGCCAGCAGTTTCGTAGGGGCAGATACGCAGTATTTT. Translated: CASSFVGADTQYF.